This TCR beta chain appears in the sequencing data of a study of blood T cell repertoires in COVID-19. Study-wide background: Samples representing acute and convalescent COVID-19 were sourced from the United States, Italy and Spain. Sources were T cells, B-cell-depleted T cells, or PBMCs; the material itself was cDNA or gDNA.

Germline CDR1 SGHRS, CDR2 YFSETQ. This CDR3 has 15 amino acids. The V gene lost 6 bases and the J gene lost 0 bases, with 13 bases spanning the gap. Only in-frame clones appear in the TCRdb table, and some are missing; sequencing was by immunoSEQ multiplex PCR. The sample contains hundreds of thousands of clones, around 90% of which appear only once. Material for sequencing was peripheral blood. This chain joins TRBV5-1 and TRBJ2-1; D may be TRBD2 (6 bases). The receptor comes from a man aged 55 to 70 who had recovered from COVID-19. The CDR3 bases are TGCGCCAGCACCCCGGCGGGAAACTCCTACAATGAGCAGTTCTTC. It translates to CASTPAGNSYNEQFF. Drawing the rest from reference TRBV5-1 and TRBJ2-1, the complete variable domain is KAGVTQTPRYLIKTRGQQVTLSCSPISGHRSVSWYQQTPGQGLQFLFEYFSETQRNKGNFPGRFSGRQFSNSRSEMNVSTLELGDSALYLCASTPAGNSYNEQFFGPGTRLTVL.